This T cell receptor (beta chain) was sequenced during a study of regulatory T cells in long-lasting Graves disease. For the study at large: The criterion for persistent Graves' disease was over 5 years of antithyroid drugs with positive TSH receptor antibodies. Findings and caveats of the study: Results may be inaccurate due to the small sample size. Those with persistent disease had in common more public clonotypes (fewer than 3,000) than new patients (roughly 930).

Time point: persistent/refractory GD, antithyroid drugs over 5 years with positive TRAb. The TCR library used RNA extracted from PBMCs. An endocrinology department in Xi'an, China, recruited the patients. This clonotype has only a few counts. The antigen is unknown. Arm-PCR of CDR3 regions with iRepertoire HTBI primers generated TCR beta libraries. TCRdb fed the multiplex PCR reads into MiXCR, producing one record per CDR3 protein. This sample carries more than 300,000 distinct CDR3 sequences, roughly 23% of them seen once, and the ten largest clones take 25% to 35%. This clonotype originated in a woman between 40 and 50 years old with Graves disease. The sequenced sample was peripheral blood mononuclear cells (PBMCs), obtained when the disease was refractory, from a patient treated with antithyroid drugs.

CDR3 nucleotide sequence: TGTGCCTCAAAAAGACGGCGGAACACCGGGGAGCTGTTTTTT. Translation gives CASKRRRNTGELFF. V gene TRBV6-1 combines with J gene TRBJ2-2; D remains unclear. The CDR3 runs to 14 residues. Germline V gene sequence: CDR1 MNHNS, CDR2 SASEGT. The germline V and J ends were trimmed by 11 bases and 1 base, with 14 bases remaining between them.